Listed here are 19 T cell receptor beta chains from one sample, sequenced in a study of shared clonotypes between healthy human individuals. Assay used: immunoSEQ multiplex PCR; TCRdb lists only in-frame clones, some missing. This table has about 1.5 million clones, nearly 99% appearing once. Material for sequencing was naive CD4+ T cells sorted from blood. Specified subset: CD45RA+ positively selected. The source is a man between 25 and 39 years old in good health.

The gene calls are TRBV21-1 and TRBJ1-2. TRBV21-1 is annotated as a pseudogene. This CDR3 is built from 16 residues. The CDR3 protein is CASSKLGFVSNYGYTF. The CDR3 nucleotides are TGTGCCAGCAGCAAGCTGGGGTTTGTGTCTAACTATGGCTACACCTTC.

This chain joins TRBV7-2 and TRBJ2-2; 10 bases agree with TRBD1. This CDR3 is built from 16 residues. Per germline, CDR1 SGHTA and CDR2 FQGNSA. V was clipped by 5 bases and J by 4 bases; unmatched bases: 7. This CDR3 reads CASSPRRQGATGELFF. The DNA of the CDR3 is TGTGCCAGCAGCCCACGGCGACAGGGGGCCACCGGGGAGCTGTTTTTT.

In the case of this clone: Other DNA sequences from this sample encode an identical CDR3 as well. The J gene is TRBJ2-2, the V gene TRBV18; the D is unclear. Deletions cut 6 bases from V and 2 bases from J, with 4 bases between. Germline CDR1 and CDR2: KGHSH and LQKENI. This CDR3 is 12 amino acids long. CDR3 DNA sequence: TGTGCCAGCTCTGCCAACACCGGGGAGCTGTTTTTT. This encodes CASSANTGELFF. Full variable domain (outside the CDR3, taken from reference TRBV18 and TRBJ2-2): NAGVMQNPRHLVRRRGQEARLRCSPMKGHSHVYWYRQLPEEGLKFMVYLQKENIIDESGMPKERFSAEFPKEGPSILRIQQVVRGDSAAYFCASSANTGELFFGEGSRLTVL.

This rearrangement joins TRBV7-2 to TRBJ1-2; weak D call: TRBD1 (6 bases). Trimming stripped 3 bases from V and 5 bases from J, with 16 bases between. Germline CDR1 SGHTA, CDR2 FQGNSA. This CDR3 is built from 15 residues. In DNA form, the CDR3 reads TGTGCCAGCAGCTTTGGGGGGCGAGCCGAATATGGCTACACCTTC. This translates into CASSFGGRAEYGYTF. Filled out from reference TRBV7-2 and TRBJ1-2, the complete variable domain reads GAGVSQSPSNKVTEKGKDVELRCDPISGHTALYWYRQSLGQGLEFLIYFQGNSAPDKSGLPSDRFSAERTGGSVSTLTIQRTQQEDSAVYLCASSFGGRAEYGYTFGSGTRLTVV.

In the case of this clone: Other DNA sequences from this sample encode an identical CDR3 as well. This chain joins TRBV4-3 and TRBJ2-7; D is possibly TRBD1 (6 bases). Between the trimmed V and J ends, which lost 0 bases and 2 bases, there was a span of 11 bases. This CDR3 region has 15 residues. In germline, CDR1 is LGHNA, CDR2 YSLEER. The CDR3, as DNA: TGCGCCAGCAGCCAAGAAGGCAGGGGTGCCTACGAGCAGTACTTC. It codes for CASSQEGRGAYEQYF.

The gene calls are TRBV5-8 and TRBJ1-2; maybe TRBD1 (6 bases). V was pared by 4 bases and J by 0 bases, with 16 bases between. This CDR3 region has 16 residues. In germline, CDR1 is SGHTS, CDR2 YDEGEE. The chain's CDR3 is CASSPTWTETNYGYTF. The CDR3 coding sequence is TGTGCCAGCAGCCCCACGTGGACAGAGACTAACTATGGCTACACCTTC.

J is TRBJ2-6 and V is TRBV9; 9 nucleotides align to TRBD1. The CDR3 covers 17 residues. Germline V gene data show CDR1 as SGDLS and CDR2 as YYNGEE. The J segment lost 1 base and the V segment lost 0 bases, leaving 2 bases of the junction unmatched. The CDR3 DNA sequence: TGTGCCAGCAGCGTAGCCGGGACAGGGTCTGGGGCCAACGTCCTGACTTTC. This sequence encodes CASSVAGTGSGANVLTF.

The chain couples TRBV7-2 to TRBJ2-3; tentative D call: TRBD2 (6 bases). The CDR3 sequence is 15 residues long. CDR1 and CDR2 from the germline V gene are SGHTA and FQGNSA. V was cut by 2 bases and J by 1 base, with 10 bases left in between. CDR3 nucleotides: TGTGCCAGCAGCTTAAGGGCTAGCGGCACAGATACGCAGTATTTT. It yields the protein CASSLRASGTDTQYF.

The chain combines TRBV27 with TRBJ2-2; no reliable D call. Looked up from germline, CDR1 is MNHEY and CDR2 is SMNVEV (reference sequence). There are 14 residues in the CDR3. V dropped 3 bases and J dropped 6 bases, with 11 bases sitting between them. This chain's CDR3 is CASSLKSMAGELFF. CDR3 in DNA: TGTGCCAGCAGTTTGAAGTCCATGGCCGGGGAGCTGTTTTTT.

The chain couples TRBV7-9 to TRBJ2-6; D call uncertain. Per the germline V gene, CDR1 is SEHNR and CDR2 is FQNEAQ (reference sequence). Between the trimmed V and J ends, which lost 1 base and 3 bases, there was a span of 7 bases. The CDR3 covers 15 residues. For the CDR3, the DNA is TGTGCCAGCAGCTTAGTAAACAGTGGGGCCAACGTCCTGACTTTC. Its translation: CASSLVNSGANVLTF.

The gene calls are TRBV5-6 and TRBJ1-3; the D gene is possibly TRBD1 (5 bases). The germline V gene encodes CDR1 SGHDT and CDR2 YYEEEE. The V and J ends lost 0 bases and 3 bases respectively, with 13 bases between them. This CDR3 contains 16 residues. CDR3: CASSLDRIVSGNTIYF. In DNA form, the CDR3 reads TGTGCCAGCAGCTTGGACAGGATCGTAAGTGGAAACACCATATATTTT.

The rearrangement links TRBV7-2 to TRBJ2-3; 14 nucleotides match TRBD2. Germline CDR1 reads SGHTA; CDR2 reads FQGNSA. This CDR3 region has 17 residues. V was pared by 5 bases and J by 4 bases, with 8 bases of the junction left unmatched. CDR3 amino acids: CASSRPGTSGSADTQYF. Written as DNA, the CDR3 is TGTGCCAGCAGCCGACCTGGGACTAGCGGGAGTGCAGATACGCAGTATTTT.

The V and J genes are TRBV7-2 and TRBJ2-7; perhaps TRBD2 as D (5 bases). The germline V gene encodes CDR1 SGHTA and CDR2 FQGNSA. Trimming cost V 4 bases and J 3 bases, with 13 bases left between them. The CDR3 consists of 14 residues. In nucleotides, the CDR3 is TGTGCCAGCAGCTACCGGGGTGTAAGCTACGAGCAGTACTTC. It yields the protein CASSYRGVSYEQYF.

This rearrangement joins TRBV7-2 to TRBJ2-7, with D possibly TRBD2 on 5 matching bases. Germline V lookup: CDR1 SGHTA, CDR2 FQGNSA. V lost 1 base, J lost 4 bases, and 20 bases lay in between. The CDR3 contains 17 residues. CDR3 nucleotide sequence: TGTGCCAGCAGCTTAGAGTTAGTAGCGTGGATGCGGTACGAGCAGTACTTC. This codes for CASSLELVAWMRYEQYF. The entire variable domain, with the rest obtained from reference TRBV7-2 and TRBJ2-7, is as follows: GAGVSQSPSNKVTEKGKDVELRCDPISGHTALYWYRQSLGQGLEFLIYFQGNSAPDKSGLPSDRFSAERTGGSVSTLTIQRTQQEDSAVYLCASSLELVAWMRYEQYFGPGTRLTVT.

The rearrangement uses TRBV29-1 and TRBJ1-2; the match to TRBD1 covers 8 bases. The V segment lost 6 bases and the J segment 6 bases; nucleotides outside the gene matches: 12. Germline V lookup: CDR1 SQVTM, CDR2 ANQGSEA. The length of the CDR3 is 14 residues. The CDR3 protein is CSVAARIRGHGYTF. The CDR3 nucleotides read TGCAGCGTGGCGGCCCGTATCAGGGGGCATGGCTACACCTTC.

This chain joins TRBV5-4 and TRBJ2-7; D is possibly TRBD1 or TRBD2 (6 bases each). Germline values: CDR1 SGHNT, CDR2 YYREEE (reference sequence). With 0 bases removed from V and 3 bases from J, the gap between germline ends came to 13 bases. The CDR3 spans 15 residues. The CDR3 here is CASSLAGGLNYEQYF. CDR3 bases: TGTGCCAGCAGCTTGGCCGGGGGCCTTAACTACGAGCAGTACTTC. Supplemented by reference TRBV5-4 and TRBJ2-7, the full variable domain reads ETGVTQSPTHLIKTRGQQVTLRCSSQSGHNTVSWYQQALGQGPQFIFQYYREEENGRGNFPPRFSGLQFPNYSSELNVNALELDDSALYLCASSLAGGLNYEQYFGPGTRLTVT.

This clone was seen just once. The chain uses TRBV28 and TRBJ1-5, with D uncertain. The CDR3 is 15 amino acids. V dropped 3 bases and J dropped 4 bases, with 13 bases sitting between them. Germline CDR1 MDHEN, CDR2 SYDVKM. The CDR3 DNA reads TGTGCCAGCAGTTTCTCCTCGGGCAGTAATCAGCCCCAGCATTTT. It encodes CASSFSSGSNQPQHF.

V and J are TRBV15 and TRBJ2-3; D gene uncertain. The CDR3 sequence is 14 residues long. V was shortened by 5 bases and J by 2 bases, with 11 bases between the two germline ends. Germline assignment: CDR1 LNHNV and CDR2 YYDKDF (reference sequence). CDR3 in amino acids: CATSLISITDTQYF. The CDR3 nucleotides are TGTGCCACCAGCTTAATTTCTATCACAGATACGCAGTATTTT.

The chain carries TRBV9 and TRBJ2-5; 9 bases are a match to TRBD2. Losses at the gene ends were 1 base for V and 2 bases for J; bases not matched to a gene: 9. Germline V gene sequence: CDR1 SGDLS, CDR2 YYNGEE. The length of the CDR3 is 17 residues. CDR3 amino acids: CASSVSSAGGGQETQYF. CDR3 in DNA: TGTGCCAGCAGCGTATCCTCCGCGGGAGGGGGTCAAGAGACCCAGTACTTC.